These 21 T cell receptor beta chains share one sample of origin, sequenced in a study of OX40 agonist ivuxolimab in advanced cancers. Using immunoSEQ multiplex PCR, the repertoire was profiled, and TCRdb retains in-frame clones only, with some absent. The data show fewer than 20,000 clones, 75% to 85% seen once. The sample in question was CD4+ or CD8+ T cells sorted from blood, obtained in a trial of the OX40 agonist ivuxolimab. All receptors come from an adult with an advanced solid tumor such as melanoma, head and neck, liver or kidney cancer.

This clone has only one observation. V gene TRBV28 combines with J gene TRBJ2-2, with a tentative D call TRBD2 (5 bases). This CDR3 is 15 amino acids long. Deletions cut 7 bases from V and 5 bases from J, with 17 bases between. Germline CDR1 and CDR2: MDHEN and SYDVKM. CDR3 coding DNA: TGTGCCAGCACCCAATCGGTCGGGGAAACCGGGGAGCTGTTTTTT. It encodes CASTQSVGETGELFF.

This chain uses TRBV18 with TRBJ2-1; D is unclear. CDR1 and CDR2 from the germline V gene are KGHSH and LQKENI. Trimming shortened V by 6 bases and J by 6 bases, and 12 bases separated the two germline ends. The CDR3 extends over 13 amino acids. CDR3 residues: CASSPSSGNEQFF. In DNA, the CDR3 is TGTGCCAGCTCCCCTTCGTCGGGCAATGAGCAGTTCTTC.

The rearrangement links TRBV7-2 to TRBJ2-7, with D possibly being TRBD2 (5 bases). V was pared by 4 bases and J by 9 bases, with 7 bases between. Germline V lookup: CDR1 SGHTA, CDR2 FQGNSA. The CDR3 sequence is 10 residues long. CDR3 sequence reads: CASSSGVQYF. DNA for the CDR3: TGTGCCAGCAGCTCCGGGGTGCAGTACTTC. The complete variable domain, with remaining parts taken from reference TRBV7-2 and TRBJ2-7, reads GAGVSQSPSNKVTEKGKDVELRCDPISGHTALYWYRQSLGQGLEFLIYFQGNSAPDKSGLPSDRFSAERTGGSVSTLTIQRTQQEDSAVYLCASSSGVQYFGPGTRLTVT.

The J gene is TRBJ2-7, the V gene TRBV13; 11 nucleotides match TRBD2. The CDR3 loop spans 18 amino acids. Trimming cost V 5 bases and J 1 base; bases outside gene matches: 13. CDR1 and CDR2 from the germline V gene are PRHDT and FYEKMQ (reference sequence). The CDR3: CASSQENSGGAGSYEQYF. CDR3 nucleotides: TGTGCCAGCAGCCAAGAGAATAGCGGGGGGGCCGGGTCCTACGAGCAGTACTTC.

V is TRBV19 and J is TRBJ1-5; 12 bases match TRBD1. The CDR3 contains 14 residues. Germline V gene sequence: CDR1 LNHDA, CDR2 SQIVND (reference sequence). With 7 bases clipped from V and 7 bases from J, the junction kept 5 bases outside the gene matches. CDR3 coding DNA: TGTGCCAGTAAGGGACAGGGGGCTTGGCAGCCCCAGCATTTT. Residues: CASKGQGAWQPQHF.

V usage is TRBV28 and J usage is TRBJ2-7; the D is unclear. Germline V gene lookup returns CDR1 MDHEN and CDR2 SYDVKM. The V gene lost 3 bases and the J gene lost 3 bases, with 6 bases spanning the gap. This CDR3 contains 12 residues. The CDR3 here is CASSFAHYEQYF. In DNA form, the CDR3 reads TGTGCCAGCAGTTTTGCCCACTACGAGCAGTACTTC.

V and J are TRBV5-6 and TRBJ1-5; TRBD1 might be the D (6 bases). Trimming left V 1 base short and J 7 bases short, with 15 bases between. The length of the CDR3 is 15 residues. Per germline, CDR1 SGHDT and CDR2 YYEEEE. CDR3 in DNA: TGTGCCAGCAGCTTGTGGGGGCGTGTAGGGCAGCCCCAGCATTTT. Translation: CASSLWGRVGQPQHF.

This clone was counted only a few times. The chain is built from TRBV5-1 and TRBJ2-3; 8 bases align to TRBD2. CDR1 is SGHRS and CDR2 is YFSETQ in the germline V gene. With V trimmed by 4 bases and J by 4 bases, 8 bases remained unmatched. The length of the CDR3 is 15 residues. The CDR3 here is CASSLRSGSPDTQYF. CDR3 DNA: TGCGCCAGCAGCCTGAGGAGCGGGAGCCCAGATACGCAGTATTTT.

The rearrangement joins TRBV30 to TRBJ2-1; perhaps TRBD1 as D (7 bases). CDR3 size: 15 residues. Germline CDR1 GTSNPN, CDR2 SVGIG (reference sequence). The V end was cut by 1 base, the J end by 0 bases, with 10 bases between. The CDR3: CAWSGGTVSYNEQFF. CDR3 sequence (DNA): TGTGCCTGGAGTGGCGGGACAGTCTCCTACAATGAGCAGTTCTTC.

The chain joins TRBV11-3 to TRBJ2-2; 7 bases are a match to TRBD1. The CDR3 is 16 residues long. The germline CDR1 and CDR2 sequences are SGHNT and YENEEA. After removal of 1 base from V and 0 bases from J, the junction contained 2 bases not matched to a gene. CDR3 coding DNA: TGTGCCAGCAGCTTAGGGCAGGGGGCGAACACCGGGGAGCTGTTTTTT. This translates into CASSLGQGANTGELFF.

V usage is TRBV30 and J usage is TRBJ2-7; D is possibly TRBD2 (6 bases). This CDR3 has 13 amino acids. Germline V lookup: CDR1 GTSNPN, CDR2 SVGIG (reference sequence). The ends were cut back, 4 bases at V and 7 bases at J, with 17 bases in the middle. The CDR3 sequence is CAWTEGQVFEQYF. The CDR3 coding sequence is TGTGCCTGGACGGAGGGCCAAGTTTTTGAGCAGTACTTC.

The gene calls are TRBV5-1 and TRBJ1-1, with 8 positions matching TRBD1. Germline CDR1 SGHRS, CDR2 YFSETQ. The V gene end was trimmed by 2 bases and the J gene end by 7 bases; junction bases not matched to a gene: 16. This CDR3 region has 17 residues. The DNA for the CDR3 is TGCGCCAGCAGCTTAAAGTATGACAGGGGCCTACTAAATGAAGCTTTCTTT. Translation gives CASSLKYDRGLLNEAFF.

The chain links TRBV6-1 to TRBJ2-1; 11 nucleotides line up with TRBD2. V shed 2 bases, J shed 7 bases, and the junction held 7 bases outside the gene matches. Germline V gene sequence: CDR1 MNHNS, CDR2 SASEGT. This CDR3 is 16 amino acids long. The CDR3 DNA reads as TGTGCCAGCAGTGAAAGGCTACTAGCGGGAGTGAATGAGCAGTTCTTC. Protein: CASSERLLAGVNEQFF.

The chain combines TRBV11-3 with TRBJ1-1, with D unresolved. Germline CDR1 is SGHNT and CDR2 is YENEEA. V lost 5 bases and J 6 bases, leaving 13 bases between the germline ends. The CDR3 contains 13 residues. The chain's CDR3 is CASSNGPMAEAFF. CDR3 DNA: TGTGCCAGCAGCAACGGACCTATGGCTGAAGCTTTCTTT.

Only one count was recorded for this clone. This chain uses TRBV4-1 with TRBJ2-1; 9 bases agree with TRBD1. The CDR3 is made up of 15 amino acids. Germline assignment: CDR1 MGHRA and CDR2 YSYEKL. V gave up 6 bases and J gave up 2 bases; unmatched junction bases: 5. The CDR3 sequence: CASSWDRVTYNEQFF. The CDR3, as DNA: TGCGCCAGCAGTTGGGACAGGGTGACCTACAATGAGCAGTTCTTC.

The chain combines TRBV14 with TRBJ2-3, with TRBD2 matching 7 bases. The CDR3 runs 15 residues. CDR1 is SGHDN and CDR2 is FVKESK in the germline V gene. V dropped 3 bases and J dropped 1; count of bases not matched to a gene: 4. The CDR3 bases are TGTGCCAGCAGCCACGGCGGGGGAGGCACAGATACGCAGTATTTT. Its translation: CASSHGGGGTDTQYF.

This rearrangement joins TRBV5-1 to TRBJ1-1, with D possibly being TRBD1 (5 bases). The germline CDR1 and CDR2 sequences are SGHRS and YFSETQ. The CDR3 covers 14 residues. Trimming cost V 0 bases and J 5 bases, with 11 bases left between them. The CDR3 sequence: CASSLVGGETEAFF. CDR3 nucleotides: TGCGCCAGCAGCTTGGTTGGGGGGGAGACTGAAGCTTTCTTT.

The J gene is TRBJ2-4, the V gene TRBV5-1; D unclear. V was clipped by 0 bases and J by 2 bases, with 9 bases between them. The CDR3 is 15 residues long. Germline CDR1 and CDR2: SGHRS and YFSETQ. In DNA form, the CDR3 reads TGCGCCAGCAGCTTGGGTCCAGAGTCCAAAAACATTCAGTACTTC. Encoded protein: CASSLGPESKNIQYF. The variable domain in full, completed from reference TRBV5-1 and TRBJ2-4, reads KAGVTQTPRYLIKTRGQQVTLSCSPISGHRSVSWYQQTPGQGLQFLFEYFSETQRNKGNFPGRFSGRQFSNSRSEMNVSTLELGDSALYLCASSLGPESKNIQYFGAGTRLSVL.

V usage is TRBV10-3 and J usage is TRBJ2-2; D is uncertain. The CDR3 length is 13 residues. CDR1 is ENHRY, CDR2 SYGVKD, per germline. V lost 8 bases, J lost 3 bases, and 10 bases lay in between. Here the CDR3 DNA reads TGTGCCATCGGCCCCGCGGACACCGGGGAGCTGTTTTTT. This translates into CAIGPADTGELFF.

V is TRBV7-3 and J is TRBJ2-2, with 7 positions matching TRBD1. The junction had 2 bases not matched to a gene; V was cut back by 3 bases and J by 1 base. Germline V lookup: CDR1 SGHTA, CDR2 FQGTGA. The CDR3 consists of 15 residues. CDR3 sequence reads: CASSFRTGNTGELFF. Written as DNA, the CDR3 is TGTGCCAGCAGCTTCCGGACAGGGAACACCGGGGAGCTGTTTTTT.

V usage is TRBV25-1 and J usage is TRBJ2-3; tentative D call: TRBD1 (5 bases). V was pared by 5 bases and J by 9 bases, with 9 bases between. Germline lookup yields CDR1 MGHDK and CDR2 SYGVNS. This CDR3 comprises 11 residues. The CDR3 coding sequence is TGTGCCAGCAGTCCGCAGGGAACGCAGTATTTT. Translating it yields CASSPQGTQYF.